A single sample gave rise to the 19 T cell receptor beta chains below, sequenced in a study of blood T cell repertoires in COVID-19. Libraries were prepared by immunoSEQ multiplex PCR; TCRdb keeps only in-frame clonotypes and omits some of them. The data contain 360,000 or so clones, almost 90% of them singletons. Sample: PBMCs or T cells enriched from blood (not recorded which). These receptor sequences come from a woman aged 25-40 years who had been exposed to COVID-19.

The table lists this clone with many counts. The chain uses TRBV28 and TRBJ2-1; 7 bases match TRBD2. The germline V gene encodes CDR1 MDHEN and CDR2 SYDVKM. The CDR3 contains 15 residues. V shed 5 bases and J 4 bases; nucleotides not matched to a gene: 8. Here the CDR3 reads CASSPIAGGYNEQFF. The CDR3 coding sequence is TGTGCCAGCAGTCCTATAGCGGGCGGATACAATGAGCAGTTCTTC.

The chain is built from TRBV7-8 and TRBJ1-3; TRBD1 might be the D (5 bases). Per the germline V gene, CDR1 is SGHVS and CDR2 is FQNEAQ. The CDR3 spans 15 residues. V dropped 5 bases and J dropped 4 bases, with 15 bases sitting between them. CDR3 region: CASSQQANGGNTIYF. In nucleotides, the CDR3 is TGTGCCAGCAGCCAACAGGCAAATGGGGGAAACACCATATATTTT.

This clone was seen only once. Other DNA sequences within the sample encode an identical CDR3. V is TRBV12-3 or TRBV12-4 and J is TRBJ2-7; D possibly corresponds to TRBD2 (6 bases). The ends were cut back, 1 base at V and 2 bases at J, with 6 bases in the middle. This CDR3 has 13 residues. This CDR3 reads CASSLGLAYEQYF. In nucleotides, the CDR3 is TGTGCCAGCAGTTTAGGACTAGCCTACGAGCAGTACTTC.

The rearrangement uses TRBV7-8 and TRBJ2-5; D is possibly TRBD1 (5 bases). Germline V CDR1 and CDR2: SGHVS, FQNEAQ. Trimming removed 4 bases from V and 4 bases from J, with 13 bases in between. This CDR3 comprises 14 residues. The CDR3 loop reads CASSSPDRTETQYF. The CDR3 coding sequence is TGTGCCAGCAGCTCCCCCGACAGAACAGAGACCCAGTACTTC.

CDR3 sequence: CASSVGAPGHYGYTF. For the CDR3, the DNA is TGCGCCAGCAGTGTGGGGGCGCCGGGGCACTATGGCTACACCTTC. The chain uses TRBV5-1 and TRBJ1-2; maybe TRBD1 (6 bases). CDR3 size: 15 residues. Germline-derived CDR1 and CDR2 are SGHRS and YFSETQ. The ends were cut back, 5 bases at V and 3 bases at J, with 17 bases in the middle.

The genes are TRBV6-2 or TRBV6-3 and TRBJ1-2; no definite D call. The CDR3 totals 18 residues. Germline CDR1 and CDR2: MNHEY and SVGEGT. Trimming cost V 1 base and J 0 bases, with 18 bases left between them. CDR3 sequence: CASSYFQAPLLPNYGYTF. The DNA for the CDR3 is TGTGCCAGCAGTTACTTCCAGGCCCCGCTTCTACCTAACTATGGCTACACCTTC.

V and J are TRBV7-9 and TRBJ2-5, with TRBD2 identical over 7 bases. V gave up 10 bases and J gave up 5 bases; unmatched junction bases: 22. CDR1 SEHNR and CDR2 FQNEAQ come from the germline V gene (reference sequence). This CDR3 is built from 17 residues. CDR3 sequence reads: CATREESGRGSGETQYF. For the CDR3, the DNA is TGTGCCACTCGAGAGGAGAGCGGGCGGGGGTCAGGCGAGACCCAGTACTTC.

The chain carries TRBV29-1 and TRBJ2-7; no definite D call. The CDR3 is 13 amino acids. V lost 3 bases, J lost 0 bases, and 9 bases lay in between. Germline values: CDR1 SQVTM, CDR2 ANQGSEA. The CDR3 DNA reads as TGCAGCGTTGAGGCGGAGCGCTCCTACGAGCAGTACTTC. Translated: CSVEAERSYEQYF.

The rearrangement links TRBV27 to TRBJ2-5, with 9 bases fitting TRBD1. The CDR3 runs 14 residues. Germline V lookup: CDR1 MNHEY, CDR2 SMNVEV (reference sequence). The trim removed 2 bases at V and 2 bases at J, leaving 0 bases unmatched. DNA for the CDR3: TGTGCCAGCAGTTTAGGGACAGGGCAAGAGACCCAGTACTTC. This translates into CASSLGTGQETQYF.

DNA of the CDR3: TGCGCCAGCAGCTTGGACCCTACAGGGCTGAAAGCTTTCTTT. This translates into CASSLDPTGLKAFF. The chain joins TRBV5-1 to TRBJ1-1; D is perhaps TRBD1 (6 bases). Trimming took 0 bases from V and 9 from J, leaving 15 bases between them. CDR1 and CDR2 (germline): SGHRS, YFSETQ. This CDR3 comprises 14 residues.

The rearrangement uses TRBV3-1 (or the pseudogene TRBV3-2) and TRBJ1-2; 10 nucleotides agree with TRBD1. Germline CDR1 is LGHDT and CDR2 is YNNKEL (reference sequence). The V segment lost 3 bases and the J segment 7 bases; nucleotides outside the gene matches: 5. The CDR3 is made up of 14 amino acids. CDR3 bases: TGTGCCAGCAGCCATCCCGACAGGGGGCTTGGCTACACCTTC. This encodes CASSHPDRGLGYTF.

This clone was observed a single time. The chain joins TRBV11-2 to TRBJ2-3; 10 bases map to TRBD2. Germline trimming cut 5 bases from V and 4 bases from J; bases unmatched to any gene: 18. Per the germline V gene, CDR1 is SGHAT and CDR2 is FQNNGV. This CDR3 comprises 19 residues. CDR3 region: CASSDRFVLAGVRADTQYF. CDR3 coding DNA: TGTGCCAGCAGCGATAGATTTGTCCTAGCGGGAGTGCGTGCAGATACGCAGTATTTT. Together with reference TRBV11-2 and TRBJ2-3, the CDR3 gives the full variable domain: EAGVAQSPRYKIIEKRQSVAFWCNPISGHATLYWYQQILGQGPKLLIQFQNNGVVDDSQLPKDRFSAERLKGVDSTLKIQPAKLEDSAVYLCASSDRFVLAGVRADTQYFGPGTRLTVL.

The J gene is TRBJ1-2, the V gene TRBV24-1; D is ambiguous. CDR3 size: 15 residues. With 6 bases removed from V and 4 bases from J, the gap between germline ends came to 17 bases. CDR1 and CDR2 from the germline V gene are KGHDR and SFDVKD. The CDR3 bases are TGTGCCACCAGTCCCGGGAACCGGAACCTCTATGGCTACACCTTC. Amino acids: CATSPGNRNLYGYTF.

The V call is TRBV19, the J call TRBJ2-7, with D tentatively TRBD1 (5 bases). The length of the CDR3 is 16 residues. Trimming shortened V by 7 bases and J by 5 bases, and 24 bases separated the two germline ends. Germline V gives CDR1 LNHDA, CDR2 SQIVND (reference sequence). The CDR3, as DNA: TGTGCCAGTACTTCACGCGAGGCTAAGGGGTCCCACGAGCAGTACTTC. Protein: CASTSREAKGSHEQYF.

The chain carries TRBV24-1 and TRBJ2-5; D gene uncertain. V was shortened by 3 bases and J by 5 bases, with 12 bases between the two germline ends. CDR1 KGHDR and CDR2 SFDVKD come from the germline V gene. The CDR3 runs to 14 residues. Written as DNA, the CDR3 is TGTGCCACCAGTGATGTGGGCGTCAGGGAGACCCAGTACTTC. Amino acid sequence: CATSDVGVRETQYF.

V is TRBV19 and J is TRBJ2-2, with D possibly being TRBD2 (6 bases). This CDR3 spans 14 amino acids. The germline V gene encodes CDR1 LNHDA and CDR2 SQIVND (reference sequence). V lost 7 bases and J 1 base, leaving 10 bases between the germline ends. CDR3 sequence (DNA): TGTGCCAGTAACCTAGCGAGGAACACCGGGGAGCTGTTTTTT. Its protein product is CASNLARNTGELFF.

The rearrangement links TRBV25-1 to TRBJ2-3, with 9 bases that match TRBD2. Germline V gene data show CDR1 as MGHDK and CDR2 as SYGVNS. The CDR3 has 15 amino acids. After removal of 5 bases from V and 6 bases from J, the junction contained 9 bases not matched to a gene. The CDR3 reads CASSRAGGLPDTQYF. As DNA, the CDR3 is TGTGCCAGCAGTCGGGCGGGAGGGCTCCCGGATACGCAGTATTTT. Together with reference TRBV25-1 and TRBJ2-3, the CDR3 gives the full variable domain: EADIYQTPRYLVIGTGKKITLECSQTMGHDKMYWYQQDPGMELHLIHYSYGVNSTEKGDLSSESTVSRIRTEHFPLTLESARPSHTSQYLCASSRAGGLPDTQYFGPGTRLTVL.

This sequence joins TRBV5-1 and TRBJ1-1, with D possibly TRBD1 on 6 matching bases. Germline CDR1 SGHRS, CDR2 YFSETQ. V was pared by 5 bases and J by 1 base, with 12 bases between. CDR3 size: 14 residues. In nucleotides, the CDR3 is TGCGCCAGCAGTGGGGGACACCCGAACACTGAAGCTTTCTTT. Translation: CASSGGHPNTEAFF.

This sequence joins TRBV12-3 or TRBV12-4 and TRBJ2-1; a possible D gene is TRBD1 (5 bases). There are 13 residues in the CDR3. The V end lost 3 bases, the J end lost 10 bases, and 13 bases lay between the germline ends. CDR3 region: CASSLDPYREQFF. CDR3 nucleotide sequence: TGTGCCAGCAGTTTGGATCCGTACAGGGAGCAGTTCTTC.